The clone carrying this T cell receptor (beta chain) was detected only once. The data were taken from a study of cytomegalovirus exposure and HLA in healthy donors. PCR employed 60 Vbeta and 13 Jbeta primers. Data came from immunoSEQ multiplex PCR; TCRdb stores just in-frame clones and leaves some out. This table holds some 180,000 clones, over 75% found once. CDR1 is SGHNT and CDR2 is YYREEE in the germline V gene (reference sequence). The CDR3 totals 15 residues. The V gene end was trimmed by 5 bases and the J gene end by 3 bases; junction bases not matched to a gene: 9. The chain joins TRBV5-4 to TRBJ1-1, with 8 bases lining up with TRBD1. The origin of this receptor is a woman aged 30 to 39 in good health and CMV-seronegative. The sequencing sample was made of PBMCs. The DNA for the CDR3 is TGTGCCAGCAGATCCCAGGGGGCCGCGGACACTGAAGCTTTCTTT. As protein: CASRSQGAADTEAFF.